These 5 T cell receptor beta chains were sequenced from one sample in a study of T cells in Graves' hyperthyroidism and ophthalmopathy. Amplification yielded TCR beta CDR3 regions, with RNA transcripts as the source. HTBI primers drove first-round RT-PCR of the TCR CDR3. TCRdb ran MiXCR on the multiplex PCR reads and lists one entry per CDR3 protein. Among about 600,000 distinct CDR3 sequences, roughly 16% were seen once, and the ten largest hold under 3.5%. Input material: blood. The receptors were gathered from a woman in her forties with Graves' ophthalmopathy.

This clonotype was observed many times. The genes are TRBV3-1 and TRBJ1-1; D not certain. CDR1 is LGHDT, CDR2 YNNKEL, per germline (reference sequence). V lost 2 bases and J 0 bases, leaving 10 bases between the germline ends. The CDR3 spans 15 residues. The CDR3 bases are TGTGCCAGCAGCCAACAAATGACCATGAACACTGAAGCTTTCTTT. Protein sequence: CASSQQMTMNTEAFF. Drawing the rest from reference TRBV3-1 and TRBJ1-1, the complete variable domain is DTAVSQTPKYLVTQMGNDKSIKCEQNLGHDTMYWYKQDSKKFLKIMFSYNNKELIINETVPNRFSPKSPDKAHLNLHINSLELGDSAVYFCASSQQMTMNTEAFFGQGTRLTVV.

Many counts were recorded for this clonotype. The CDR3 bases are TGTGCCAGCAGTACGACGGGGGGTCACTACAATGAGCAGTTCTTC. It is translated as CASSTTGGHYNEQFF. This chain joins TRBV6-1 and TRBJ2-1; TRBD2 matches at 7 bases. This CDR3 spans 15 amino acids. The J segment lost 3 bases and the V segment lost 5 bases, leaving 7 bases of the junction unmatched. Germline values: CDR1 MNHNS, CDR2 SASEGT.

Ten or more counts support this clonotype. The chain employs TRBV20-1 and TRBJ2-7, with TRBD2 matching over 8 bases. The CDR3 has 14 residues. Per germline, CDR1 DFQATT and CDR2 SNEGSKA (reference sequence). J gave up 3 bases and V 4 bases, and 8 bases lay outside the gene matches. The CDR3 DNA is TGCAGTGCTAAAAGCGGGAGAAAACTCTACGAGCAGTACTTC. Residues: CSAKSGRKLYEQYF.

The V call is TRBV7-9, the J call TRBJ1-6, with TRBD1 matching 7 bases. The V and J ends lost 1 base and 8 bases, in that order; junction bases with no gene match: 5. CDR1 and CDR2 (germline): SEHNR, FQNEAQ (reference sequence). The CDR3 contains 15 residues. The CDR3 coding sequence is TGTGCCAGCAGCTTAGAGACAGGGACGGATTCACCCCTCCACTTT. This sequence encodes CASSLETGTDSPLHF. The entire variable domain, with the rest obtained from reference TRBV7-9 and TRBJ1-6, is as follows: DTGVSQNPRHKITKRGQNVTFRCDPISEHNRLYWYRQTLGQGPEFLTYFQNEAQLEKSRLLSDRFSAERPKGSFSTLEIQRTEQGDSAMYLCASSLETGTDSPLHFGNGTRLTVT.

The table lists this clonotype with many counts. The rearrangement uses TRBV28 and TRBJ2-2; D is unresolved. Deletions cut 2 bases from V and 1 base from J, with 11 bases between. CDR1 and CDR2 (germline): MDHEN, SYDVKM. The CDR3 contains 16 residues. Here the CDR3 DNA reads TGTGCCAGCAGTTTAGTTGGCAGAGAGAACACCGGGGAGCTGTTTTTT. This encodes CASSLVGRENTGELFF.